This TCR beta chain comes out of a study of blood T cell repertoires in COVID-19. Study overall: The samples span acute and convalescent COVID-19 from the United States, Italy and Spain. PBMCs, B-cell-depleted T cells, or T cells provided the cDNA or gDNA that made up the material.

The CDR3 covers 16 residues. The germline CDR1 and CDR2 sequences are LGHNA and YNFKEQ. The J segment lost 2 bases and the V segment lost 0 bases, leaving 7 bases of the junction unmatched. Source study methods: For nucleated cells, counts were estimated from reference gene primer amplification. Assay used: immunoSEQ multiplex PCR; TCRdb lists only in-frame clones, some missing. That table furnishes V, J and clone size, whereas the DNA furnished D and trimming. The table lists 130,000 or so clones, approximately 84% of them singletons, with 1.4% in the top ten. Sequences were obtained from peripheral blood. The rearrangement uses TRBV4-2 and TRBJ2-7; 7 nucleotides match TRBD1. The receptor comes from a man in his 60s with acute or convalescent COVID-19. The CDR3 sequence is CASSQDWDSVTYEQYF. Written as DNA, the CDR3 is TGTGCCAGCAGCCAAGATTGGGACAGCGTTACCTACGAGCAGTACTTC.